Below, 9 T cell receptor beta chains from the same sample are listed, as sequenced in a study of OX40 agonist ivuxolimab in advanced cancers. Clones were sequenced by immunoSEQ multiplex PCR, and TCRdb holds only the in-frame ones, with some missing. Among around 64,000 clones listed, roughly 80% were seen once. The material sequenced was CD4+ or CD8+ T cells sorted from blood, taken in a trial of the OX40 agonist ivuxolimab. Source of these receptors: an adult with an advanced solid tumor such as melanoma, head and neck, liver or kidney cancer.

The chain joins TRBV7-9 to TRBJ1-2, with 12 bases identical to TRBD1. V trimming: 5 bases; J trimming: 6 bases; junction bases outside the gene matches: 16. CDR1 SEHNR and CDR2 FQNEAQ come from the germline V gene (reference sequence). The CDR3 has 18 residues. Here the CDR3 DNA reads TGTGCCAGCAGCCGACCTTTCGGGACAGGGGGCTACCTAAATGGCTACACCTTC. Amino acid sequence: CASSRPFGTGGYLNGYTF.

This clone was picked up a small number of times. The chain employs TRBV5-1 and TRBJ2-7; the D gene is possibly TRBD1 (7 bases). The CDR3 sequence is 15 residues long. Per the germline V gene, CDR1 is SGHRS and CDR2 is YFSETQ. V was cut by 1 base and J by 4 bases, with 15 bases left in between. CDR3 DNA: TGCGCCAGCAGCTTGCTGGAGGGGGCGGGTTACGAGCAGTACTTC. It codes for CASSLLEGAGYEQYF.

This chain joins TRBV7-9 and TRBJ1-1; weak D call: TRBD1 (5 bases). The germline CDR1 and CDR2 sequences are SEHNR and FQNEAQ (reference sequence). The length of the CDR3 is 15 residues. V gave up 6 bases and J gave up 1 base, with 15 bases separating them. As DNA, the CDR3 is TGTGCCAGCAGGCCAGGGATCCTCCCGAACACTGAAGCTTTCTTT. Its translation: CASRPGILPNTEAFF.

This clone was picked up one time. J is TRBJ1-1 and V is TRBV7-3, with D possibly TRBD1 on 5 matching bases. V gave up 1 base and J gave up 6 bases, with 18 bases separating them. Germline V gene sequence: CDR1 SGHTA, CDR2 FQGTGA. This CDR3 is 16 amino acids long. In DNA, the CDR3 is TGTGCCAGCAGCTTAAATGGGGCGCGGGGCATTTCTGAAGCTTTCTTT. Translation gives CASSLNGARGISEAFF.

On this clone: This may come from a read error, since a much larger clone is one base off. This sequence joins TRBV4-1 and TRBJ1-5; 7 bases are a match to TRBD1. There are 15 residues in the CDR3. The trim removed 4 bases at V and 6 bases at J, leaving 9 bases unmatched. Per the germline V gene, CDR1 is MGHRA and CDR2 is YSYEKL. The CDR3 region is CASSRSHQGGQPQHF. The CDR3 DNA is TGCGCCAGCAGCCGTAGCCACCAGGGGGGTCAGCCCCAGCATTTT.

This chain connects TRBV28 to TRBJ1-6; D not certain. Trimming stripped 3 bases from V and 10 bases from J, with 13 bases between. CDR1 is MDHEN, CDR2 SYDVKM, per germline. This CDR3 contains 14 residues. The CDR3 spells CASSLRPGESPLHF. The DNA for the CDR3 is TGTGCCAGCAGTTTGAGGCCCGGGGAATCACCCCTCCACTTT. Filled out from reference TRBV28 and TRBJ1-6, the complete variable domain reads DVKVTQSSRYLVKRTGEKVFLECVQDMDHENMFWYRQDPGLGLRLIYFSYDVKMKEKGDIPEGYSVSREKKERFSLILESASTNQTSMYLCASSLRPGESPLHFGNGTRLTVT.

The gene calls are TRBV7-8 and TRBJ2-7; TRBD2 is a possible D gene (5 bases). CDR1 and CDR2 from the germline V gene are SGHVS and FQNEAQ. The CDR3 sequence is 13 residues long. V lost 2 bases and J lost 4, with 9 bases in between. The CDR3 is CASSLNREYEQYF. The CDR3 DNA follows: TGTGCCAGCAGCTTAAACCGGGAATACGAGCAGTACTTC.

The chain couples TRBV6-5 to TRBJ1-2; D gene uncertain. CDR1 and CDR2 from the germline V gene are MNHEY and SVGAGI. V gave up 8 bases and J gave up 2 bases, with 6 bases separating them. This CDR3 contains 11 residues. Here the CDR3 reads CASRRNYGYTF. The CDR3 coding sequence is TGTGCCAGCCGTCGAAACTATGGCTACACCTTC.

This chain joins TRBV7-2 and TRBJ2-3, with a weak D call TRBD2 (6 bases). The CDR3 is 16 amino acids. Germline assignment: CDR1 SGHTA and CDR2 FQGNSA. Trimming removed 3 bases from V and 1 base from J, with 14 bases in between. The CDR3 DNA sequence: TGTGCCAGCAGCTTGGTCCCCGGGGGTCGCACAGATACGCAGTATTTT. Amino acid sequence: CASSLVPGGRTDTQYF.